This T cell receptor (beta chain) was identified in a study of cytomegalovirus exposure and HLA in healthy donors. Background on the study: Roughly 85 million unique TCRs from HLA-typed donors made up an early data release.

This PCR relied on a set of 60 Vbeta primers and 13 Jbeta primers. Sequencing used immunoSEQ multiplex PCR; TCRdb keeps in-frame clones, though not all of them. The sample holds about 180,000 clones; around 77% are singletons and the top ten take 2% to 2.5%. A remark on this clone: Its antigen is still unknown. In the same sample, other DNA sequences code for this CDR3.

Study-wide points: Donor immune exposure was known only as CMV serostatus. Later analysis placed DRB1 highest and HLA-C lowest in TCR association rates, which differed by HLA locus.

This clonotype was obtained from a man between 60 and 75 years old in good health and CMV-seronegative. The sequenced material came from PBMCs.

The CDR3 loop is CASSFPGEGGNTIYF. CDR3 nucleotides: TGTGCCAGCAGTTTTCCAGGGGAGGGAGGAAACACCATATATTTT. This rearrangement joins TRBV28 to TRBJ1-3; TRBD1 is a possible D gene (6 bases). V shed 3 bases and J shed 4 bases, with 13 bases lying between them. The CDR3 runs to 15 residues. Germline CDR1 reads MDHEN; CDR2 reads SYDVKM.